The rows below give T cell receptor beta chains drawn from one sample of a study of shared clonotypes between healthy human individuals. Sequencing used immunoSEQ multiplex PCR; TCRdb keeps in-frame clones, though not all of them. This sample has 1 million to 1.3 million clones, with 70% to 80% found just once. Sequencing used memory CD4+ T cells from PBMCs. The receptor source for this set is a man aged 18 to 29 in good health. Some clones in this sample may be carry-over from other donors' samples. Each CDR3 is given with its conserved first and last residue. The D gene is left open where the match is weak. Expanded clones get a size class; other rows say once, few or many, or leave the size out.

clone_size	v_call	d_call	j_call	cdr3_aa	cdr3_nt
.	TRBV2	TRBD1	TRBJ1-3	CASSEVGQNSRTIYF	TGTGCCAGCAGTGAAGTGGGACAGAACAGCCGGACCATATATTTT
.	TRBV2	.	TRBJ1-3	CASSEARNTIYF	TGTGCCAGCAGTGAAGCACGAAACACCATATATTTT
.	TRBV5-6	TRBD1	TRBJ1-4	CASSLGVPGQGQSEKLFF	TGTGCCAGCAGCTTGGGGGTCCCGGGACAGGGGCAGAGTGAAAAACTGTTTTTT
.	TRBV18	.	TRBJ2-3	CATLPTSTDTQYF	TGTGCCACCCTTCCGACTAGCACAGATACGCAGTATTTT
.	TRBV14	.	TRBJ2-3	CASSPRDTQYF	TGTGCCAGCAGCCCCAGGGATACGCAGTATTTT
.	TRBV2	.	TRBJ2-1	CASSDRGNEQFF	TGTGCCAGCAGTGATCGGGGGAATGAGCAGTTCTTC
once	TRBV27	.	TRBJ1-3	CASGSGRAGNTIYF	TGTGCCAGCGGGAGCGGGAGGGCTGGAAACACCATATATTTT
.	TRBV7-6	.	TRBJ2-5	CASSSAGGRTQYF	TGTGCCAGCAGCTCAGCCGGGGGGCGGACCCAGTACTTC
medium-sized	TRBV7-2	.	TRBJ1-5	CATSGGVNQPQHF	TGTGCCACCTCGGGAGGGGTCAATCAGCCCCAGCATTTT
.	TRBV18	.	TRBJ1-2	CASSPANRDYGYTF	TGTGCCAGCTCACCAGCCAACCGGGACTATGGCTACACCTTC
.	TRBV7-6	TRBD2	TRBJ2-2	CASSFGTRGSTGELFF	TGTGCCAGCAGCTTCGGGACTAGAGGGAGCACCGGGGAGCTGTTTTTT
.	TRBV2	.	TRBJ2-3	CASSVGGSDTQYF	TGTGCCAGCAGTGTTGGGGGGTCAGATACGCAGTATTTT
once	TRBV6-6	.	TRBJ2-7	CASGGTYEQYF	TGTGCCAGCGGGGGGACCTACGAGCAGTACTTC
.	TRBV29-1	TRBD1	TRBJ2-5	CSVGQGPETQYF	TGCAGCGTGGGACAGGGTCCCGAGACCCAGTACTTC
.	TRBV19	TRBD1	TRBJ1-5	CASNLGQGTAWRNQPQHF	TGTGCCAGTAATTTGGGACAGGGGACAGCGTGGCGCAATCAGCCCCAGCATTTT
.	TRBV7-3	TRBD2	TRBJ2-1	CASSLRLADYNEQFF	TGTGCCAGCAGCTTAAGACTAGCGGACTACAATGAGCAGTTCTTC
.	TRBV10-3	.	TRBJ2-1	CAIRRDLTYNEQFF	TGTGCCATCAGAAGGGACCTAACCTACAATGAGCAGTTCTTC
.	TRBV6-6	TRBD1	TRBJ1-1	CASSRQGGWYTEAFF	TGTGCCAGCAGTAGACAGGGAGGGTGGTACACTGAAGCTTTCTTT
once	TRBV19	TRBD2	TRBJ2-3	CASSIGTSGITDTQYF	TGTGCCAGTAGTATCGGTACTAGCGGAATCACAGATACGCAGTATTTT
few	TRBV6-5	.	TRBJ2-1	CASSYQARTYNEQFF	TGTGCCAGCAGTTACCAAGCTAGAACCTACAATGAGCAGTTCTTC
.	TRBV5-1	.	TRBJ2-5	CASSLNLETQYF	TGCGCCAGCAGCTTGAATTTGGAGACCCAGTACTTC
.	TRBV29-1	.	TRBJ2-2	CSVGKSGAGGTGELFF	TGCAGCGTGGGGAAATCAGGGGCAGGTGGGACCGGGGAGCTGTTTTTT
few	TRBV6-5	.	TRBJ1-2	CASSYSGGGGGYTF	TGTGCCAGCAGTTACTCCGGAGGGGGAGGAGGCTACACCTTC
.	TRBV10-3	TRBD2	TRBJ2-5	CAISDHLGLADQETQYF	TGTGCCATCAGTGATCATCTAGGACTAGCGGACCAAGAGACCCAGTACTTC
.	TRBV28	.	TRBJ2-3	CASSFWSDTQYF	TGTGCCAGCAGTTTCTGGTCAGATACGCAGTATTTT
.	TRBV5-4	TRBD1	TRBJ1-5	CASSLQPPGTGGNQPQHF	TGTGCCAGCAGCTTACAACCACCGGGGACAGGGGGCAATCAGCCCCAGCATTTT
.	TRBV9	.	TRBJ2-7	CASSVEAHIRSYEQYF	TGTGCCAGCAGCGTAGAGGCCCATATACGTAGCTACGAGCAGTACTTC
.	TRBV6-6	.	TRBJ2-2	CASSSGRQTGELFF	TGTGCCAGCAGTTCCGGACGGCAAACCGGGGAGCTGTTTTTT
.	TRBV7-8	.	TRBJ1-2	CASSLESAAGGYTF	TGTGCCAGCAGCCTTGAATCAGCGGCTGGTGGCTACACCTTC